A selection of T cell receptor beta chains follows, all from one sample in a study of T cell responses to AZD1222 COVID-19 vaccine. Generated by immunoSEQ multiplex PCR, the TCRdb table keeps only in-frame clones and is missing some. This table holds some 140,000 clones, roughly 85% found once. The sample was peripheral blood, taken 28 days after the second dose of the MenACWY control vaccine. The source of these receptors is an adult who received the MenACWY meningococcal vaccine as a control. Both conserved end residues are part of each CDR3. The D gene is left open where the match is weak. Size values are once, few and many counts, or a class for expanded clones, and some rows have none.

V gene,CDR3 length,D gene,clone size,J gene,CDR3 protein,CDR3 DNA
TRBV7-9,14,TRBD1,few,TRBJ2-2,CASSPGQSTGELFF,TGTGCCAGCAGCCCGGGACAGTCAACCGGGGAGCTGTTTTTT
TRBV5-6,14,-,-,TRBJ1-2,CASSLFTEHYGYTF,TGTGCCAGCAGCTTGTTCACAGAGCACTATGGCTACACCTTC
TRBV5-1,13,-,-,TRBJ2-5,CASSLGQQETQYF,TGCGCCAGCAGCTTGGGGCAGCAAGAGACCCAGTACTTC
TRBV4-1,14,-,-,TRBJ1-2,CASSQDTERDGYTF,TGCGCCAGCAGCCAAGATACGGAGCGGGATGGCTACACCTTC
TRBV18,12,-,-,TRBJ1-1,CASSPGPAEAFF,TGTGCCAGCTCACCGGGTCCGGCTGAAGCTTTCTTT
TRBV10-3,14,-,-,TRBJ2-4,CAIQVDRAKNIQYF,TGTGCCATTCAAGTTGACCGAGCCAAAAACATTCAGTACTTC
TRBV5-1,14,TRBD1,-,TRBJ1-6,CASTGEQGTSPLHF,TGCGCCAGCACCGGGGAACAGGGGACTTCACCCCTCCACTTT
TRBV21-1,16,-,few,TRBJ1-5,CASRTPRQGAVQPQHF,TGTGCCAGCAGAACCCCCCGACAGGGGGCAGTTCAGCCCCAGCATTTT
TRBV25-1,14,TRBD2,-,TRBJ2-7,CASRHSSGSYEQYF,TGTGCCAGCAGGCACTCTAGCGGGAGTTACGAGCAGTACTTC
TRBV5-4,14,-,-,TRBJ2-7,CASSLTSSSYEQYF,TGTGCCAGCAGCTTGACCTCAAGCTCCTACGAGCAGTACTTC
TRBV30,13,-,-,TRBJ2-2,CAFQALGTGELFF,TGTGCCTTCCAGGCCCTGGGCACCGGGGAGCTGTTTTTT
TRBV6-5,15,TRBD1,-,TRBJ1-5,CASSLGQPSNQPQHF,TGTGCCAGCAGCTTGGGACAGCCTTCCAATCAGCCCCAGCATTTT
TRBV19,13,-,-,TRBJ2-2,CASSISVTGELFF,TGTGCCAGTAGTATAAGTGTAACCGGGGAGCTGTTTTTT
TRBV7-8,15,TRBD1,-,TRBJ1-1,CASSFKTQGASEAFF,TGTGCCAGCAGCTTTAAGACACAGGGGGCTAGTGAAGCTTTCTTT
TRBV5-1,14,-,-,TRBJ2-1,CASSLAAQNNEQFF,TGCGCCAGCAGCTTGGCCGCCCAGAACAATGAGCAGTTCTTC
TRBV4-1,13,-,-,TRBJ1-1,CASSQDAGDEAFF,TGCGCCAGCAGCCAAGATGCAGGGGACGAAGCTTTCTTT
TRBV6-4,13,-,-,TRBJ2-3,CARSKTSTDTQYF,TGTGCCAGGTCGAAGACTAGCACAGATACGCAGTATTTT
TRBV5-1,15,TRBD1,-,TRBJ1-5,CASSPGQAPVIDQHF,TGCGCCAGCAGTCCGGGACAGGCCCCCGTCATTGACCAGCATTTT
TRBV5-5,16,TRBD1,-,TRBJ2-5,CASSLGGQGPQETQYF,TGTGCCAGCAGCTTGGGGGGACAGGGGCCGCAGGAGACCCAGTACTTC
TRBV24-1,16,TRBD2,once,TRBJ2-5,CATRSTGGVGQETQYF,TGTGCCACCAGATCAACGGGGGGGGTTGGCCAAGAGACCCAGTACTTC
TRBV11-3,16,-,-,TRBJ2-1,CASSLEGWRDSVEQFF,TGTGCCAGCAGCTTAGAAGGCTGGCGGGATAGTGTTGAGCAGTTCTTC
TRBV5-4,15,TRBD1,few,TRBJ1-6,CASSPDRGYNSPLHF,TGTGCCAGCAGCCCGGACAGGGGATATAATTCACCCCTCCACTTT
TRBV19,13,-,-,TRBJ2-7,CASSRTPSYEQYF,TGTGCCAGTAGCCGGACGCCCTCCTACGAGCAGTACTTC
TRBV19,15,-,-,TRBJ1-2,CASKNTRSTPGGYTF,TGTGCCAGTAAGAATACCCGCAGCACGCCGGGAGGCTACACCTTC
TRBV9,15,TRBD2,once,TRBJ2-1,CASSAGLANHNEQFF,TGTGCCAGCAGCGCGGGACTAGCCAACCACAATGAGCAGTTCTTC
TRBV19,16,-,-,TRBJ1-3,CASSPRSGRSGNTIYF,TGTGCCAGTAGTCCCCGGTCGGGGCGGTCTGGAAACACCATATATTTT
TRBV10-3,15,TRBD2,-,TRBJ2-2,CAIRGLAGEGGELFF,TGTGCCATCAGGGGACTAGCGGGAGAAGGCGGGGAGCTGTTTTTT
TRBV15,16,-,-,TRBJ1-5,CATSRLGGAGNQPQHF,TGTGCCACCAGCAGACTAGGAGGGGCGGGCAATCAGCCCCAGCATTTT
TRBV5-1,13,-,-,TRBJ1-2,CASTGAGDPGYTF,TGCGCCAGCACCGGGGCGGGGGACCCTGGCTACACCTTC
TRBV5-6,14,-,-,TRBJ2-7,CASSPRTGAYEQYF,TGTGCCAGCAGCCCCCGAACAGGTGCCTACGAGCAGTACTTC
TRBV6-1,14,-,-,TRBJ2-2,CASREGPNTGELFF,TGTGCCAGCAGGGAAGGACCGAACACCGGGGAGCTGTTTTTT
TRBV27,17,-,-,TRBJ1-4,CASSRRNNRATNEKLFF,TGTGCCAGCAGTCGCAGAAATAACAGGGCAACTAATGAAAAACTGTTTTTT
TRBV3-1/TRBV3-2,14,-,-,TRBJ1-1,CASRDRFSNTEAFF,TGTGCCAGCAGAGACAGGTTTTCGAACACTGAAGCTTTCTTT
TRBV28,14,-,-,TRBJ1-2,CASSLGAENYGYTF,TGTGCCAGCAGTTTAGGGGCAGAGAACTATGGCTACACCTTC
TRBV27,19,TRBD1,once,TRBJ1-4,CASRRRTWAGGGTNEKLFF,TGTGCCAGCAGAAGAAGGACTTGGGCAGGGGGAGGTACTAATGAAAAACTGTTTTTT
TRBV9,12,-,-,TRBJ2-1,CASSVGTTEQFF,TGTGCCAGCAGCGTAGGTACTACCGAGCAGTTCTTC
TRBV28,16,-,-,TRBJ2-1,CASSLYGGSSYNEQFF,TGTGCCAGCAGTTTATATGGGGGTTCCTCCTACAATGAGCAGTTCTTC
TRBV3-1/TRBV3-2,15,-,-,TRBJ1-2,CASSQDPGPNYGYTF,TGTGCCAGCAGCCAAGATCCAGGGCCTAACTATGGCTACACCTTC
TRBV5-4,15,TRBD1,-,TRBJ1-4,CASSLDGTGEEKLFF,TGTGCCAGCAGCTTAGACGGGACAGGGGAAGAAAAACTGTTTTTT
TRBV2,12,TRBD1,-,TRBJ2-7,CASSRDRYEQYF,TGTGCCAGCAGTAGGGACAGATACGAGCAGTACTTC
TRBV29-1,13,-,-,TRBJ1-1,CSVEDEGRTEAFF,TGCAGCGTTGAAGATGAGGGTAGGACTGAAGCTTTCTTT
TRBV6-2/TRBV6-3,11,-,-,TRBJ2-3,CASGRSDTQYF,TGTGCCAGCGGCCGGTCAGATACGCAGTATTTT
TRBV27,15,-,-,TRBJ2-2,CASSLWGPDTGELFF,TGTGCCAGCAGTTTATGGGGGCCTGACACCGGGGAGCTGTTTTTT
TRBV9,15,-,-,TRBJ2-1,CASSVDPGSEYEQFF,TGTGCCAGCAGCGTCGACCCGGGATCGGAATATGAGCAGTTCTTC
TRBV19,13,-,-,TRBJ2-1,CASGGTTYNEQFF,TGTGCCAGCGGCGGGACCACCTACAATGAGCAGTTCTTC
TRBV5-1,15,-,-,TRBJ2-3,CASSLAIRGGDTQYF,TGCGCCAGCAGCTTGGCTATCAGGGGGGGAGATACGCAGTATTTT
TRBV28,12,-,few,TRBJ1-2,CASSLSQGGYTF,TGTGCCAGCAGTTTATCGCAGGGAGGCTACACCTTC
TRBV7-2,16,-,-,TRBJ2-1,CASSLFAGISNNEQFF,TGTGCCAGCAGCTTATTCGCCGGGATTAGCAACAATGAGCAGTTCTTC
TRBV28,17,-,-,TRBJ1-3,CASSSPGWLKSGNTIYF,TGTGCCAGCAGTTCCCCCGGGTGGCTTAAATCTGGAAACACCATATATTTT
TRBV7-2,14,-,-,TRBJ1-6,CASSVGWGNSPLHF,TGTGCCAGCAGCGTCGGATGGGGTAATTCACCCCTCCACTTT